Shown below are 21 T cell receptor beta chains from a single sample sequenced in a study of cytomegalovirus exposure and HLA in healthy donors (dated by TCRdb to 2016 to 2017). Library generation was performed with the immunoSEQ multiplex PCR assay. Held by TCRdb, this immuneACCESS table contains in-frame sequences only and omits some clones. Under half of the omission traces to an unresolved V gene where checked; the cause of the rest is unknown. The sample yields 120,000 to 150,000 clones; around 90% were counted once. 4.5% of the sample rests with the top ten. Sequencing was done on a sample of PBMCs. These receptors came from a man aged 18-30 years in good health and CMV-seropositive.

The J gene is TRBJ1-2, the V gene TRBV30; possibly TRBD1 for D (6 bases). Germline assignment: CDR1 GTSNPN and CDR2 SVGIG (reference sequence). The ends were cut back, 0 bases at V and 7 bases at J, with 12 bases in the middle. CDR3 length: 13 amino acids. This CDR3 reads CAWSVRQDFGYTF. In nucleotides, the CDR3 is TGTGCCTGGAGTGTACGACAGGACTTTGGCTACACCTTC. The full variable domain, with the rest looked up from reference TRBV30 and TRBJ1-2, is SQTIHQWPATLVQPVGSPLSLECTVEGTSNPNLYWYRQAAGRGLQLLFYSVGIGQISSEVPQNLSASRPQDRQFILSSKKLLLSDSGFYLCAWSVRQDFGYTFGSGTRLTVV.

V usage is TRBV30 and J usage is TRBJ1-5; TRBD1 matches at 8 bases. The CDR3 runs 15 residues. Per the germline V gene, CDR1 is GTSNPN and CDR2 is SVGIG (reference sequence). The ends lost 7 bases at V and 4 bases at J; junction bases unmatched: 12. CDR3 in DNA: TGTGCCTCATCAGGGGGCGGCGAGACGAATCAGCCCCAGCATTTT. Protein product: CASSGGGETNQPQHF.

This chain connects TRBV11-3 to TRBJ1-1, with D perhaps TRBD1 (6 bases). The CDR3 spans 13 residues. Germline CDR1 is SGHNT and CDR2 is YENEEA. V was clipped by 3 bases and J by 5 bases, with 10 bases between them. DNA for the CDR3: TGTGCCAGCAGCTTCGATACAGGGACTGAAGCTTTCTTT. Its translation is CASSFDTGTEAFF.

Here the CDR3 reads CASSLALRPNSPLHF. The CDR3 DNA follows: TGTGCCAGCAGCTTGGCCCTCAGGCCTAATTCACCCCTCCACTTT. The chain couples TRBV5-8 to TRBJ1-6; D call uncertain. Trimming shortened V by 0 bases and J by 6 bases, and 10 bases separated the two germline ends. This CDR3 spans 15 amino acids. Germline V gene data show CDR1 as SGHTS and CDR2 as YDEGEE.

The chain employs TRBV7-8 and TRBJ2-1, with a weak D call TRBD1 (5 bases). V dropped 5 bases and J dropped 10 bases, with 9 bases sitting between them. CDR3 length equals 11 residues. The germline gives CDR1 SGHVS, CDR2 FQNEAQ. Here the CDR3 DNA reads TGTGCCAGCAGCACACGACAGGAGCAGTTCTTC. Its translation: CASSTRQEQFF.

The chain recombines TRBV2 with TRBJ2-3; the D gene is possibly TRBD1 (6 bases). Germline CDR1 reads SNHLY; CDR2 reads FYNNEI. The CDR3 is 14 residues long. Trimming took off 10 bases at V and 0 bases at J, with 14 bases between the two ends. The CDR3 protein is CAIRTATSTDTQYF. In nucleotides, the CDR3 is TGTGCCATTCGGACAGCCACTAGCACAGATACGCAGTATTTT.

This clone was detected a few times. This CDR3 is CASSQAGTTYNSPLHF. The CDR3 nucleotides are TGTGCCAGCAGCCAAGCCGGGACAACCTATAATTCACCCCTCCACTTT. The J gene is TRBJ1-6, the V gene TRBV4-2; the D gene is possibly TRBD1 (6 bases). Germline loops: CDR1 LGHNA, CDR2 YNFKEQ. Trimming removed 1 base from V and 2 bases from J, with 9 bases in between. This CDR3 spans 16 amino acids.

This clone was observed a few times. The chain has TRBV29-1 and TRBJ1-2; 8 nucleotides agree with TRBD1. Germline CDR1 and CDR2: SQVTM and ANQGSEA. The CDR3 runs to 12 residues. With 2 bases clipped from V and 8 bases from J, the junction kept 4 bases outside the gene matches. The CDR3 nucleotides are TGCAGCGTTGAACCAGGGGGCAGGGGCTACACCTTC. Translating gives CSVEPGGRGYTF.

The chain recombines TRBV28 with TRBJ2-2; the match to TRBD2 covers 7 bases. The germline V gene has CDR1 MDHEN and CDR2 SYDVKM. The ends lost 6 bases at V and 2 bases at J; junction bases unmatched: 12. The CDR3 is 17 residues long. The DNA of the CDR3 is TGTGCCAGCAGACCCAACTCCGGGACTATCAACACCGGGGAGCTGTTTTTT. Protein product: CASRPNSGTINTGELFF.

This rearrangement joins TRBV4-1 to TRBJ1-6; D perhaps matches TRBD1 (5 bases). V lost 1 base and J 7 bases, leaving 11 bases between the germline ends. CDR1 MGHRA and CDR2 YSYEKL come from the germline V gene. This CDR3 contains 15 residues. The CDR3 here is CASSQVATVNSPLHF. In nucleotides, the CDR3 is TGCGCCAGCAGCCAAGTCGCGACAGTAAATTCACCCCTCCACTTT.

This clone was detected once. The V and J genes are TRBV5-1 and TRBJ2-1; weak D call: TRBD1 (6 bases). CDR1 and CDR2 (germline): SGHRS, YFSETQ. Trimming took 6 bases from V and 10 from J, leaving 17 bases between them. The CDR3 has 13 residues. The CDR3 region is CASTQDRTGEQFF. The CDR3 DNA reads TGCGCCAGCACCCAAGACAGGACTGGGGAGCAGTTCTTC.

The chain's CDR3 is CASGSPLTGGKYEQYF. DNA of the CDR3: TGTGCTAGTGGTTCCCCCCTGACAGGGGGCAAATACGAGCAGTACTTC. The chain combines TRBV12-5 with TRBJ2-7, with 10 bases matching TRBD1. The CDR3 runs 16 residues. Losses at the gene ends were 4 bases for V and 4 bases for J; bases not matched to a gene: 10. Germline V gene lookup returns CDR1 LGHNT and CDR2 FRNRAP.

The CDR3 spells CASSHTGSEAFF. The CDR3 nucleotides read TGTGCCAGCAGCCACACCGGGTCCGAAGCTTTCTTT. V gene TRBV7-9 combines with J gene TRBJ1-1; the D is unclear. The CDR3 length is 12 residues. V was pared by 5 bases and J by 8 bases, with 12 bases between. Germline values: CDR1 SEHNR, CDR2 FQNEAQ (reference sequence).

V is TRBV27 and J is TRBJ2-2, with 7 positions matching TRBD2. The length of the CDR3 is 15 residues. Per germline, CDR1 MNHEY and CDR2 SMNVEV (reference sequence). After removal of 3 bases from V and 7 bases from J, the junction contained 8 bases not matched to a gene. As DNA, the CDR3 is TGTGCCAGCAGTTTGACTAGCTGGAGCAGCGGGGAGCTGTTTTTT. Its translation: CASSLTSWSSGELFF.

Worth noting for this clone: One junction end disagrees with the germline gene, perhaps due to a read error. This chain connects TRBV7-7 to TRBJ2-1, with D perhaps TRBD1 (6 bases). This CDR3 contains 13 residues. The germline V gene encodes CDR1 SSHAT and CDR2 FNYEAQ (reference sequence). CDR3 region: CASSLLQGSEQFF. The CDR3 bases are TGTGCTAGCAGCCTATTACAGGGCTCTGAGCAGTTCTTC.

There are a few counts of this clone. The chain is built from TRBV6-1 and TRBJ2-7; unclear D gene. This CDR3 spans 13 amino acids. The V gene lost 10 bases and the J gene lost 3 bases, with 16 bases spanning the gap. Germline-derived CDR1 and CDR2 are MNHNS and SASEGT. DNA for the CDR3: TGTGCCACCGAAGGAGCAGAGTACTACGAGCAGTACTTC. It translates to CATEGAEYYEQYF.

The rearrangement links TRBV14 to TRBJ1-1, with a possible D match to TRBD1 (6 bases). The CDR3 has 15 residues. V gave up 1 base and J gave up 5 bases, with 14 bases separating them. Germline lookup yields CDR1 SGHDN and CDR2 FVKESK. CDR3 residues: CASSQVGQWRTEAFF. The DNA for the CDR3 is TGTGCCAGCAGCCAAGTCGGACAGTGGAGGACTGAAGCTTTCTTT.

This clone was seen a single time. This sequence joins TRBV6-1 and TRBJ2-1; 9 nucleotides align to TRBD2. Germline values: CDR1 MNHNS, CDR2 SASEGT. V shed 8 bases and J 2 bases; nucleotides not matched to a gene: 7. CDR3 length: 15 amino acids. CDR3 bases: TGTGCCAGCGGTACTAGCGGGCCAACCTACAATGAGCAGTTCTTC. Protein: CASGTSGPTYNEQFF.

CDR3 DNA: TGTGCCAGTAGACTCCGGGACAGTCAAGGGGGAACTGAAGCTTTCTTT. This translates into CASRLRDSQGGTEAFF. The chain combines TRBV19 with TRBJ1-1, with 7 bases lining up with TRBD1. The germline V gene has CDR1 LNHDA and CDR2 SQIVND (reference sequence). V lost 6 bases, J lost 5 bases, and 15 bases stayed unmatched. This CDR3 is built from 16 residues. Complete variable domain (other parts from reference TRBV19 and TRBJ1-1): DGGITQSPKYLFRKEGQNVTLSCEQNLNHDAMYWYRQDPGQGLRLIYYSQIVNDFQKGDIAEGYSVSREKKESFPLTVTSAQKNPTAFYLCASRLRDSQGGTEAFFGQGTRLTVV.

The chain employs TRBV6-6 and TRBJ1-5, with TRBD1 as a possible D gene (5 bases). Germline V gene lookup returns CDR1 MNHNY and CDR2 SVGAGI (reference sequence). The CDR3 has 13 residues. Trimming pared 5 bases from V and 4 bases from J, leaving 9 bases between. CDR3 region: CASSKTVNQPQHF. The CDR3 DNA sequence: TGTGCCAGCAGTAAGACAGTTAATCAGCCCCAGCATTTT.

The V and J genes are TRBV11-2 and TRBJ1-6; no firm D call. This CDR3 has 17 residues. Deletions cut 7 bases from V and 2 bases from J, with 18 bases between. Germline assignment: CDR1 SGHAT and CDR2 FQNNGV. CDR3 residues: CASTEALVSTYNSPLHF. The CDR3 DNA reads TGTGCCAGCACCGAGGCCTTGGTCAGCACCTATAATTCACCCCTCCACTTT.